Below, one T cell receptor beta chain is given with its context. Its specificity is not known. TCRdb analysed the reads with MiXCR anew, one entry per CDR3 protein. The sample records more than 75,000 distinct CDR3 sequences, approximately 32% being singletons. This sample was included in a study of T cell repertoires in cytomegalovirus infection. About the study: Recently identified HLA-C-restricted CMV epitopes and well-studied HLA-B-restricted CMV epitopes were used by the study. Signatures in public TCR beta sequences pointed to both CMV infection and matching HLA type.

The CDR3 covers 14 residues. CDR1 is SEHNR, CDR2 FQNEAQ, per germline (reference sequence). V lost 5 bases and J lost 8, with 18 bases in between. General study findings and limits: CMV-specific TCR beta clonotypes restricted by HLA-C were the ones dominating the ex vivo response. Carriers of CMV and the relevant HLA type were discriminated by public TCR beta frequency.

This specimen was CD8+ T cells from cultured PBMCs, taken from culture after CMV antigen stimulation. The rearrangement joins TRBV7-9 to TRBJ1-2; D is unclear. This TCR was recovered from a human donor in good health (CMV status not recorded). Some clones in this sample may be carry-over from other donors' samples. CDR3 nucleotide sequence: TGTGCCAGCAGCCTCCGGGAGCCCGCGATAGGCTACACCTTC. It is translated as CASSLREPAIGYTF.